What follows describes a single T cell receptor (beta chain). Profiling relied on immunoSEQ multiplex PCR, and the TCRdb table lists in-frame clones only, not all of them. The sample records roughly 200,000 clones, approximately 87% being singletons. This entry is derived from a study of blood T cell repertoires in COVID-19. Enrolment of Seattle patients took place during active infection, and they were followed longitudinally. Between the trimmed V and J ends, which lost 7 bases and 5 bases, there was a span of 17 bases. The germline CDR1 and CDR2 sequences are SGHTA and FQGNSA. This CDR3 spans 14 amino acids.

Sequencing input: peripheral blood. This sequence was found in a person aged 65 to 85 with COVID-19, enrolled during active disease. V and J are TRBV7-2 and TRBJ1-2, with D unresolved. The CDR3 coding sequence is TGTGCCAGCACCGACTTTCGAAGTTGGTATGGCTACACCTTC. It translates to CASTDFRSWYGYTF. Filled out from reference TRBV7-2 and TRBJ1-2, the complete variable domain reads GAGVSQSPSNKVTEKGKDVELRCDPISGHTALYWYRQSLGQGLEFLIYFQGNSAPDKSGLPSDRFSAERTGGSVSTLTIQRTQQEDSAVYLCASTDFRSWYGYTFGSGTRLTVV.